This is a list of T cell receptor beta chains from one sample in a study of cytomegalovirus exposure and HLA in healthy donors. Sequencing was performed with immunoSEQ multiplex PCR; in TCRdb, only in-frame clones are kept and a portion is missing. The table lists around 95,000 clones, approximately 80% of them singletons. Sequencing used PBMCs. The receptors originated from a woman in her 40s in good health and CMV-seropositive. Each CDR3 is given with its conserved first and last residue. D genes are given only for firm matches. The size entry is marked missing in some rows and otherwise reads once, few, many or a size class.

>TRBD2|.|TRBV10-3|TRBJ2-3
TGTGCCATCAGTGAGGGGGGACTAGCTGCAGATACGCAGTATTTT
CAISEGGLAADTQYF
>TRBD1|.|TRBV7-9|TRBJ2-7
TGTGCCAGCAGCCGCGGGACAGGGCTGTACGAGCAGTACTTC
CASSRGTGLYEQYF
>.|.|TRBV28|TRBJ1-1
TGTGCCAGCAGTTTATCGAACAGATATAACACTGAAGCTTTCTTT
CASSLSNRYNTEAFF
>.|once|TRBV9|TRBJ2-1
TGTGCCAGCAGCGCAGGGAATGAGCAGTTCTTC
CASSAGNEQFF
>.|.|TRBV7-9|TRBJ2-5
TGTGCCAGCAGCTTAGAAACCGCATTGTGGGCAGTACAAGAGACCCAGTACTTC
CASSLETALWAVQETQYF
>.|.|TRBV5-3|TRBJ1-5
TGTGCCAGAAGCTTTCCGGGAGACCAGCCCCAGCATTTT
CARSFPGDQPQHF
>TRBD1|.|TRBV19|TRBJ1-5
TGTGCCAGTAGTATCCCGGGACAGGTTGGATATCAGCCCCAGCATTTT
CASSIPGQVGYQPQHF
>.|.|TRBV4-2|TRBJ2-3
TGTGCCAGCAGCCAAGTTAGCTTGGCAGATACGCAGTATTTT
CASSQVSLADTQYF
>.|.|TRBV5-1|TRBJ2-3
TGCGCCAGCAGCCCACACCTCGACACAGATACGCAGTATTTT
CASSPHLDTDTQYF
>.|.|TRBV7-8|TRBJ1-5
TGTGCCAGCAGCTTAGGACGCGGGGTAGGCTTCCTCAATCAGCCCCAGCATTTT
CASSLGRGVGFLNQPQHF
>TRBD1|once|TRBV19|TRBJ2-3
TGTGCCAGTAGTCGGGACAGAGGCCCCACAGATACGCAGTATTTT
CASSRDRGPTDTQYF
>TRBD1|.|TRBV2|TRBJ1-5
TGTGCCAGCAGTGAGACGACAGGGGGACAGCCCCAGCATTTT
CASSETTGGQPQHF
>TRBD2|.|TRBV6-5|TRBJ2-3
TGTGCCAGCAGTTCCCTGGGGGGGTGGGATACGCAGTATTTT
CASSSLGGWDTQYF
>.|.|TRBV25-1|TRBJ1-1
TGTGCCAGCACCCGAGGGAGTGAAGCTTTCTTT
CASTRGSEAFF
>TRBD1|few|TRBV7-9|TRBJ2-4
TGTGCCAGCAGCCCAAGAACAGGGGGCGTTGCCAAAAACATTCAGTACTTC
CASSPRTGGVAKNIQYF
>.|.|TRBV5-4|TRBJ1-1
TGTGCCAGCAGCACCAGGGACGGGGGTACTGAAGCTTTCTTT
CASSTRDGGTEAFF
>.|.|TRBV2|TRBJ1-5
TGTGCCAGCAGGCTCGAGGAGCCCCAGCATTTT
CASRLEEPQHF
>TRBD1|.|TRBV29-1|TRBJ1-2
TGCAGCGTTGAATCCTGGACAGGGTATGGCTACACCTTC
CSVESWTGYGYTF
>.|.|TRBV19|TRBJ2-7
TGTGCCAGTAGTATAGCTGCCCTCGGGGAGCAGTACTTC
CASSIAALGEQYF
>TRBD1|once|TRBV19|TRBJ1-1
TGTGCCAGTAGTTTCCCCGGGACAGGGCTCTTTTCGAACACTGAAGCTTTCTTT
CASSFPGTGLFSNTEAFF
>TRBD2|.|TRBV5-1|TRBJ2-5
TGCGCCAGCAGCTTGGTTTCGGCGGGAGAGGATGAGACCCAGTACTTC
CASSLVSAGEDETQYF
>.|.|TRBV12-5|TRBJ2-5
TGTGCTAGTGGTAGAGCCGGGAAAGGGGAGACCCAGTACTTC
CASGRAGKGETQYF
>.|.|TRBV5-4|TRBJ1-4
TGTGCCAGCAGCCCCGCCGGACGGACTCCTGAAAAACTGTTTTTT
CASSPAGRTPEKLFF
>.|.|TRBV5-1|TRBJ2-7
TGCGCCAGCAGTCAGACAGGGCGAACTAACAACCCTGGTTGGACTACATCCTACGAGCAGTACTTC
CASSQTGRTNNPGWTTSYEQYF
>TRBD2|.|TRBV5-1|TRBJ2-7
TGCGCCAGCAGCCCGCACTATACTCGACTAGCGGGAGGGGATGCGGGTAACTACGAGCAGTACTTC
CASSPHYTRLAGGDAGNYEQYF
>TRBD1|.|TRBV5-1|TRBJ1-2
TGCGCCAGCAGGGGGACAGGGTCCGGCTATGGCTACACCTTC
CASRGTGSGYGYTF
>TRBD1|once|TRBV6-5|TRBJ2-7
TGTGCCAGCAGTAGTACAGGGGAGAGCTCCTACGAGCAGTACTTC
CASSSTGESSYEQYF
>TRBD2|.|TRBV2|TRBJ2-7
TGTGCCAGCAGTACGGGACTAGCGGGGAGTTGGGCGGAGCAGTACTTC
CASSTGLAGSWAEQYF
>.|.|TRBV10-3|TRBJ1-2
TGTGCCACTACCGACAGAAACTATGGCTACACCTTC
CATTDRNYGYTF
>.|.|TRBV30|TRBJ1-3
TGTGCCTGGAGTTTACAGGGATTTTACACCATATATTTT
CAWSLQGFYTIYF
>TRBD1|.|TRBV7-9|TRBJ2-3
TGTGCCAGCAGCATGGGACAGGGATGGGATACGCAGTATTTT
CASSMGQGWDTQYF
>.|.|TRBV5-5|TRBJ2-7
TGTGCCAGCATTGACAGTTCCTACGAGCAGTACTTC
CASIDSSYEQYF
>TRBD1|.|TRBV6-1|TRBJ2-1
TGTGCCAGCAGCCTGACAGGGATCAATGAGCAGTTCTTC
CASSLTGINEQFF
>.|.|TRBV6-5|TRBJ2-4
TGTGCCAGCAGCCCCGGAGCCAAAAACATTCAGTACTTC
CASSPGAKNIQYF
>.|.|TRBV7-6|TRBJ2-2
TGTGCCAGCAGCTTAGCTGTCGGCGGGAAGAACACCGGGGAGCTGTTTTTT
CASSLAVGGKNTGELFF
>.|.|TRBV7-6|TRBJ2-7
TGTGCCAGCAGCTTAGGCCCCCCCGGACAGAAGTACGAGCAGTACTTC
CASSLGPPGQKYEQYF
>TRBD2|.|TRBV6-4|TRBJ2-7
TGTGCCAGCAGTGACTCTTCTAGCGGGACCACCTACGAGCAGTACTTC
CASSDSSSGTTYEQYF
>TRBD2|.|TRBV2|TRBJ2-5
TGTGCCAGCAAACCAGGACTAGCGGGCGCCCAAGAGACCCAGTACTTC
CASKPGLAGAQETQYF
>.|.|TRBV5-1|TRBJ2-1
TGCGCCAGCAGCTTGGGACAGACTTACAATGAGCAGTTCTTC
CASSLGQTYNEQFF
>TRBD1|.|TRBV29-1|TRBJ2-7
TGCAGCGTCCGAAACAGGGGAAATACGTACGAGCAGTACTTC
CSVRNRGNTYEQYF
>.|.|TRBV9|TRBJ2-7
TGTGCCAGCAGCGTAGCGGGGACTTCCTCCTACGAGCAGTACTTC
CASSVAGTSSYEQYF
>.|.|TRBV6-5|TRBJ1-2
TGTGCCAGCAAAAACGACGGGTTGGTCCGGTATGGCTACACCTTC
CASKNDGLVRYGYTF
>.|.|TRBV2|TRBJ1-2
TGTGCCAGCAGTGGGACAGCCATCATCTATGGCTACACCTTC
CASSGTAIIYGYTF
>TRBD2|.|TRBV4-1|TRBJ2-7
TGTGCCAGCAGCCAAGAGGAGGGTAGCGGGAGCCACGAGCAGTACTTC
CASSQEEGSGSHEQYF
>TRBD2|.|TRBV5-1|TRBJ2-7
TGCGCCAGCAGCTTGCCTAGCGGGAGCTCCACCTACGAGCAGTACTTC
CASSLPSGSSTYEQYF
>TRBD1|.|TRBV28|TRBJ2-7
TGTGCCAGCAGTCGGACAGGCGAGACCTACGAGCAGTACTTC
CASSRTGETYEQYF
>TRBD1|.|TRBV19|TRBJ1-1
TGTGCCAGTAGTATAGGGACAGGGGGCCGCGCTTTCTTT
CASSIGTGGRAFF
>.|.|TRBV11-2|TRBJ1-1
TGTGCCAGCAGCTTAGCAGGAGGGGATCGGGGCACTGAAGCTTTCTTT
CASSLAGGDRGTEAFF
>TRBD1|.|TRBV27|TRBJ1-1
TGTGCCAGCAGTTTATCCCCAATCGGACAGGGGGGAAAGACTGAAGCTTTCTTT
CASSLSPIGQGGKTEAFF
>TRBD2|.|TRBV6-5|TRBJ2-7
TGTGCCAGCAGTTACTCTAGCGGGAGACCCCCCCACGAGCAGTACTTC
CASSYSSGRPPHEQYF
>.|.|TRBV29-1|TRBJ2-3
TGCAGCGTTGCGCTAGCGTGGGCTGGGGATACGCAGTATTTT
CSVALAWAGDTQYF
>TRBD1|.|TRBV29-1|TRBJ1-1
TGCAGCGTTCCCGGGACAGGGCTGTCTGAAGCTTTCTTT
CSVPGTGLSEAFF